This TCR beta chain was captured in a study of post-analysis software for immune sequencing data. Findings and caveats of the study: Relative to controls, patients had about five TRBV segments at higher frequency, with TRBV5-6, TRBV5-1 and TRBV20-1 among these.

Remarks on this clonotype: Its target is not known.

This CDR3 has 16 amino acids. Germline trimming cut 6 bases from V and 8 bases from J; bases unmatched to any gene: 11. Germline V gives CDR1 SGHDN, CDR2 FVKESK. TCR beta cDNA libraries included unique molecular identifiers. TCRdb independently ran MiXCR on the PCR reads; one entry per CDR3 protein. This table has hundreds of thousands of distinct CDR3 sequences, roughly 30% appearing once. The chain is built from TRBV14 and TRBJ2-1, with 12 bases aligning to TRBD2. The receptor's source is a girl aged 5 to 17 with multiple sclerosis. Sequencing was done on a sample of blood. In nucleotides, the CDR3 is TGTGCCAGCAGTAGGCTAGCGGGAGGGCCTGCGTATGAGCAGTTCTTC. It codes for CASSRLAGGPAYEQFF.